The next 9 T cell receptor beta chains were all read from a single sample in a study of cytomegalovirus exposure and HLA in healthy donors. A multiplex PCR was run with 60 Vbeta primers and 13 Jbeta primers. The assay was immunoSEQ multiplex PCR, and TCRdb's table has in-frame clones only and misses some. The top ten clones hold more than 1.1% of a sample with about 160,000 clones, around 77% of them seen once. The sample consisted of PBMCs. Receptors originate from a woman between 25 and 40 years old in good health and CMV-seronegative.

J is TRBJ1-6 and V is TRBV19, with a possible D match to TRBD1 (6 bases). The CDR3 is 16 amino acids. V was clipped by 3 bases and J by 2 bases, with 11 bases between them. Per germline, CDR1 LNHDA and CDR2 SQIVND (reference sequence). CDR3 DNA: TGTGCCAGTAGTATGGCCAGGGGAACCTATAATTCACCCCTCCACTTT. Translating gives CASSMARGTYNSPLHF.

The chain links TRBV6-1 to TRBJ1-2; D remains unclear. The germline V gene has CDR1 MNHNS and CDR2 SASEGT. The V end was cut by 5 bases, the J end by 4 bases, with 11 bases between. This CDR3 is built from 13 residues. The CDR3 DNA follows: TGTGCCAGCAGTCCATTCGACACCTATGGCTACACCTTC. It translates to CASSPFDTYGYTF.

The chain carries TRBV6-1 and TRBJ1-1; D is ambiguous. This CDR3 comprises 14 residues. The V end was cut by 2 bases, the J end by 5 bases, with 12 bases between. In germline, CDR1 is MNHNS, CDR2 SASEGT. The CDR3 protein is CASSEYPGGTEAFF. For the CDR3, the DNA is TGTGCCAGCAGTGAATACCCAGGCGGGACTGAAGCTTTCTTT.

The chain has TRBV7-3 and TRBJ2-3; TRBD2 matches 14 bases. CDR1 SGHTA and CDR2 FQGTGA come from the germline V gene. There are 18 residues in the CDR3. V gave up 5 bases and J gave up 0 bases; unmatched junction bases: 7. CDR3 DNA sequence: TGTGCCAGCAGCGAGACTAGCGGGGGGGCCCCTAGCACAGATACGCAGTATTTT. Translated, it gives CASSETSGGAPSTDTQYF.

This rearrangement joins TRBV5-1 to TRBJ1-1; no firm D call. CDR1 SGHRS and CDR2 YFSETQ come from the germline V gene. CDR3 length: 14 residues. V was shortened by 5 bases and J by 1 base, with 12 bases between the two germline ends. The CDR3 region has the DNA TGCGCCAGCAGAGGTTCCCGGGGGAACACTGAAGCTTTCTTT. It is translated as CASRGSRGNTEAFF.

This clone appeared a few times. This sequence joins TRBV27 and TRBJ2-7, with 10 bases identical to TRBD2. The germline V gene encodes CDR1 MNHEY and CDR2 SMNVEV (reference sequence). The CDR3 is 12 amino acids. Trimming at V came to 6 bases and at J to 7 bases, leaving 3 bases not matched to a gene. Here the CDR3 DNA reads TGTGCCAGCAGAGGACTAGCGGAAGAGCAGTACTTC. This sequence encodes CASRGLAEEQYF.

The chain uses TRBV2 and TRBJ1-2; TRBD1 matches at 7 bases. With 6 bases clipped from V and 4 bases from J, the junction kept 14 bases outside the gene matches. The CDR3 consists of 16 residues. CDR1 SNHLY and CDR2 FYNNEI come from the germline V gene. The CDR3 DNA is TGTGCCAGCAGCCCAAGAGGGGGCGTTGGCCCCTATGGCTACACCTTC. Its translation is CASSPRGGVGPYGYTF.

The chain joins TRBV5-4 to TRBJ2-2; 7 bases match TRBD1. Germline V lookup: CDR1 SGHNT, CDR2 YYREEE (reference sequence). This CDR3 spans 16 amino acids. Losses at the gene ends were 1 base for V and 4 bases for J; bases not matched to a gene: 7. The CDR3 DNA is TGTGCCAGCAGCTTGCCGAGGACAGGTTTCACCGGGGAGCTGTTTTTT. Protein sequence: CASSLPRTGFTGELFF.

This clone appeared once. The chain links TRBV5-5 to TRBJ2-7, with 8 positions matching TRBD1. J was trimmed by 1 base and V by 7 bases; bases with no gene match: 19. The germline V gene has CDR1 SGHKS and CDR2 YYEKEE (reference sequence). CDR3 length: 18 residues. CDR3: CASRQHHLRQGTSYEQYF. CDR3 DNA: TGTGCCAGCCGCCAGCACCACCTTCGACAGGGGACATCCTACGAGCAGTACTTC. Full variable domain (remainder filled in from reference TRBV5-5 and TRBJ2-7): DAGVTQSPTHLIKTRGQQVTLRCSPISGHKSVSWYQQVLGQGPQFIFQYYEKEERGRGNFPDRFSARQFPNYSSELNVNALLLGDSALYLCASRQHHLRQGTSYEQYFGPGTRLTVT.